This T cell receptor beta chain was retrieved from a study of cytomegalovirus exposure and HLA in healthy donors. Germline CDR1 is SGDLS and CDR2 is YYNGEE. The CDR3 extends over 15 amino acids. The ends were cut back, 1 base at V and 7 bases at J, with 15 bases in the middle. Both 60 Vbeta primers and 13 Jbeta primers went into the PCR. The table came from immunoSEQ multiplex PCR; TCRdb's copy has only in-frame clones and leaves some out. Found here are 150,000 to 200,000 clones, approximately 80% of them singletons; the top ten hold about 1.5%. The V and J genes are TRBV9 and TRBJ2-1, with D maybe TRBD2 (6 bases). The TCR sequence derives from a woman aged 18-35 years in good health and CMV-seronegative. The sequenced sample consisted of PBMCs. The CDR3 is CASSVNGGAGNEQFF. The CDR3 DNA is TGTGCCAGCAGCGTAAATGGCGGGGCGGGAAATGAGCAGTTCTTC.